This T cell receptor (beta chain) was recorded in a study of shared clonotypes between healthy human individuals. Study-wide findings and caveats: A small donor pool kept down the genetic and exposure-history diversity that was represented.

Regarding this clone: The antigen is undetermined.

The CDR3 extends over 14 amino acids. V lost 0 bases, J lost 8 bases, and 7 bases stayed unmatched. Germline CDR1 and CDR2: SGHRS and YFSETQ. Produced via immunoSEQ multiplex PCR; TCRdb's table is partial and in-frame only. The repertoire holds roughly 1,600,000 clones, with approximately 98.5% as singletons. The clonotype was recovered from a man aged 25 to 40 in good health. The chain uses TRBV5-1 and TRBJ1-1, with 7 bases aligning to TRBD1. The material sequenced was naive CD4+ T cells sorted from blood. As for subset: CD45RA+ positively selected. The CDR3 spells CASSLVGTAPEAFF. The CDR3 region has the DNA TGCGCCAGCAGCTTGGTAGGGACAGCCCCGGAAGCTTTCTTT.